The rows below give T cell receptor beta chains drawn from one sample of a study of T cells in tumors after PD-1 blockade. Profiling relied on immunoSEQ multiplex PCR, and the TCRdb table lists in-frame clones only, not all of them. Altogether just under 65,000 clones are present, around 74% being singletons, with the ten largest covering about 4.5%. Material: PBMCs, obtained after anti-PD-1 treatment. Source of these receptors: a human donor with basal cell carcinoma. Each CDR3 is given with its conserved first and last residue. A D gene is named only where the DNA matches it firmly. Only part of the rows carry a size: once, few, many, or a class if the clone is expanded.

size	V	D	J	DNA	CDR3
NA	TRBV18	TRBD1	TRBJ1-5	TGTGCCAGCTCACCAAAGGACAGGCCGAATCAGCCCCAGCATTTT	CASSPKDRPNQPQHF
NA	TRBV6-6	NA	TRBJ1-2	TGTGCCAGCAGTGTCGGGGGGACCCACTATGGCTACACCTTC	CASSVGGTHYGYTF
NA	TRBV3-1/TRBV3-2	NA	TRBJ2-7	TGTGCCAGCAGCCAAGGAGCCGTCTACGAGCAGTACTTC	CASSQGAVYEQYF
NA	TRBV15	NA	TRBJ1-2	TGTGCCACCAGCAGAGGCTCAGAAGGCTACACCTTC	CATSRGSEGYTF
NA	TRBV6-6	NA	TRBJ2-7	TGTGCCAGCAGAATACCGGGGGGCACGGGCAACGAGCAGTACTTC	CASRIPGGTGNEQYF
NA	TRBV5-4	TRBD2	TRBJ2-7	TGTGCCAGCAGTTATGAGCGGGGTCAACTCCACTACGAGCAGTACTTC	CASSYERGQLHYEQYF
few	TRBV6-6	TRBD2	TRBJ2-1	TGTGCCAGCAGAGGACTAGCGGGGGGCTCCTACAATGAGCAGTTCTTC	CASRGLAGGSYNEQFF
NA	TRBV5-1	NA	TRBJ2-1	TGCGCCAGCAGCTTGGTTCTTTCCAATGAGCAGTTCTTC	CASSLVLSNEQFF
NA	TRBV6-5	NA	TRBJ1-2	TGTGCCAGCCTCCACGGGTGGGAAGGCTACACCTTC	CASLHGWEGYTF
NA	TRBV19	TRBD2	TRBJ2-3	TGTGCCAGTTCTATAGCGGGGAGTGGCACAGATACGCAGTATTTT	CASSIAGSGTDTQYF
NA	TRBV28	NA	TRBJ2-7	TGTGCCAGCAGTTTGCGGGGCGAGCAGTACTTC	CASSLRGEQYF
NA	TRBV7-9	NA	TRBJ1-2	TGTGCCAGCAGCACACAGGGTAGCTATGGCTACACCTTC	CASSTQGSYGYTF
NA	TRBV18	NA	TRBJ2-7	TGTGCCAGCTCACCACCTACCGGGGGACAGTTTGTCCACGAGCAGTACTTC	CASSPPTGGQFVHEQYF
NA	TRBV30	NA	TRBJ1-1	TGTGCCGGACCAGGGAACACTGAAGCTTTCTTT	CAGPGNTEAFF
NA	TRBV6-5	NA	TRBJ2-3	TGTGCCACAAAAAGAGGGGGGGGCGTCACAGATACGCAGTATTTT	CATKRGGGVTDTQYF
NA	TRBV28	NA	TRBJ1-6	TGTGCCAGCAGCGACTATTCACCCCTCCACTTT	CASSDYSPLHF